This T cell receptor (beta chain) was profiled in a study of beta chain bispecific antibodies for T cell cancers. About the study: Surviving healthy donor T cells from leukemia-line and bispecific antibody cocultures were TRBV-sequenced for family depletion.

One entry per CDR3 protein, called by TCRdb with MiXCR from the 5' RACE reads. In the table there are more than 20,000 distinct CDR3 sequences, around 2% of which are singletons. T cells were expanded from blood mononuclear cells for two to three days with anti-CD3 OKT3 or CD3/CD28 beads. This sample: Jurkat plus normal T cells with anti-TRBV12 bispecific. Study-level results: The TRBV12-3 share of total TRBV signal fell 98.9% after anti-TRBV12 rather than anti-CD19 exposure. Most targeted TRBV signal came from the leukemia cell line cells, not normal T cells.

This clonotype was counted ten times or more. No antigen is known for it. Germline CDR1 and CDR2: SQVTM and ANQGSEA. The V gene lost 1 base and the J gene lost 3 bases, with 15 bases spanning the gap. This CDR3 spans 15 amino acids. The V and J genes are TRBV29-1 and TRBJ1-2; D is possibly TRBD1 (6 bases). The clonotype comes from a human donor in good health. Some clones in this sample may be carry-over from other donors' samples. The sequencing used healthy donor T cells cultured with leukemia cells, collected from a culture containing a bispecific antibody targeting TCR Vbeta12. The CDR3 DNA follows: TGCAGCGTTGAAGGCCCACAGGGTTCTGACTATGGCTACACCTTC. This codes for CSVEGPQGSDYGYTF.